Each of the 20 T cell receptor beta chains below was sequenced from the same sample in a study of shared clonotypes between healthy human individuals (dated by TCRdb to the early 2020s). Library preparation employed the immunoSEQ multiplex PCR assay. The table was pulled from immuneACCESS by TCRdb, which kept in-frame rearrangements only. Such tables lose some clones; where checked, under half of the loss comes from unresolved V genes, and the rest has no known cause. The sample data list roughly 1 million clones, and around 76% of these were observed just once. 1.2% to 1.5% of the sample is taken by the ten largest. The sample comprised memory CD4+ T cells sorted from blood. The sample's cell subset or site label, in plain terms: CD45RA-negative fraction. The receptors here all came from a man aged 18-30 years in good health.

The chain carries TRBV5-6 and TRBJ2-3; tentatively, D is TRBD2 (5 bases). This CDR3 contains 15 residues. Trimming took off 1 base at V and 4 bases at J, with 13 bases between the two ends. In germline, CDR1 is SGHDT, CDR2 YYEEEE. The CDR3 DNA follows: TGTGCCAGCAGCTTGCGTATCCTAGCCGCAGATACGCAGTATTTT. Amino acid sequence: CASSLRILAADTQYF. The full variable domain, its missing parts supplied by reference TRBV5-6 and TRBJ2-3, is DAGVTQSPTHLIKTRGQQVTLRCSPKSGHDTVSWYQQALGQGPQFIFQYYEEEERQRGNFPDRFSGHQFPNYSSELNVNALLLGDSALYLCASSLRILAADTQYFGPGTRLTVL.

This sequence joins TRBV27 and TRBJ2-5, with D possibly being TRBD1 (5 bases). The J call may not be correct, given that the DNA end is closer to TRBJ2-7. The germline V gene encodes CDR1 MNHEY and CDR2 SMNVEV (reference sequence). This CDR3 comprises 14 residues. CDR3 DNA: TGTGCCAGCAGTTTGGTCCAGGGCCCCTACGAGCAGTACTTC. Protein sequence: CASSLVQGPYEQYF.

The CDR3 DNA follows: TGTGCCAGCAGTCCCGGCACACATTATGAAAAACTGTTTTTT. This sequence encodes CASSPGTHYEKLFF. The chain uses TRBV6-1 and TRBJ1-4, with D uncertain. The CDR3 runs 14 residues. From germline, CDR1 is MNHNS and CDR2 SASEGT. V was trimmed by 5 bases and J by 6 bases, leaving 13 bases between them.

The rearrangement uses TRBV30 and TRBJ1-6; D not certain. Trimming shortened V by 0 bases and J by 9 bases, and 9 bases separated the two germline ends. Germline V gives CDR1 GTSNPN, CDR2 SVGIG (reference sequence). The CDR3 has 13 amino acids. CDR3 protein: CAWSVHGVSPLHF. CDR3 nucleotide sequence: TGTGCCTGGAGTGTACACGGTGTTTCACCCCTCCACTTT.

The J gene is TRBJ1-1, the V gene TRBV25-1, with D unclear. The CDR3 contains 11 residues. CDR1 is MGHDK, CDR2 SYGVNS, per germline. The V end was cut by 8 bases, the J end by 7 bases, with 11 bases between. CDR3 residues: CASFRLFEAFF. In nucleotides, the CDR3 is TGTGCCAGCTTCAGACTTTTTGAAGCTTTCTTT.

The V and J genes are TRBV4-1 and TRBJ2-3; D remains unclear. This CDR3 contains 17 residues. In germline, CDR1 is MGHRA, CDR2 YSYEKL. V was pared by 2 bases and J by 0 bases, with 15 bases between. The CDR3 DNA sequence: TGCGCCAGCAGCCAAAGCTCCCAGACCACTAGCACAGATACGCAGTATTTT. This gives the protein CASSQSSQTTSTDTQYF.

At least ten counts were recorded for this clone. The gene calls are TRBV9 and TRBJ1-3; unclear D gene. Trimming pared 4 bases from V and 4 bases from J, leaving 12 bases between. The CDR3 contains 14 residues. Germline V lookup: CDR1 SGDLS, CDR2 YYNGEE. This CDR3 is CASSPFEVGNTIYF. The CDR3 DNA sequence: TGTGCCAGCAGCCCCTTCGAAGTGGGAAACACCATATATTTT.

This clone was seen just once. CDR3 coding DNA: TGTGCCAGCAGGTCCGGGACTAGCGGGCGCTCGTACAACGAGCAGTACTTC. Residues: CASRSGTSGRSYNEQYF. The chain links TRBV6-4 to TRBJ2-7; TRBD2 aligns across 12 bases. The ends lost 6 bases at V and 5 bases at J; junction bases unmatched: 14. The CDR3 loop spans 17 amino acids. The germline V gene encodes CDR1 MRHNA and CDR2 SNTAGT.

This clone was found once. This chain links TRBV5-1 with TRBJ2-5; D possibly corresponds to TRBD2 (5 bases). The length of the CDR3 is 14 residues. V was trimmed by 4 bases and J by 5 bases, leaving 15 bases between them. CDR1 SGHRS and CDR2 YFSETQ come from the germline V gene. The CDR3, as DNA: TGCGCCAGCAGCCTCCCGGGGAAAGGGGAGACCCAGTACTTC. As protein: CASSLPGKGETQYF. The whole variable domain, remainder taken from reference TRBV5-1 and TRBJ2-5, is KAGVTQTPRYLIKTRGQQVTLSCSPISGHRSVSWYQQTPGQGLQFLFEYFSETQRNKGNFPGRFSGRQFSNSRSEMNVSTLELGDSALYLCASSLPGKGETQYFGPGTRLLVL.

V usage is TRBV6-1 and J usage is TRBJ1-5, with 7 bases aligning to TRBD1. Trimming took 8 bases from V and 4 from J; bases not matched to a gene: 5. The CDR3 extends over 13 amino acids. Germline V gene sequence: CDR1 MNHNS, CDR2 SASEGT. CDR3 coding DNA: TGTGCCAGCGGGACACAGGGGAATCAGCCCCAGCATTTT. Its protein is CASGTQGNQPQHF.

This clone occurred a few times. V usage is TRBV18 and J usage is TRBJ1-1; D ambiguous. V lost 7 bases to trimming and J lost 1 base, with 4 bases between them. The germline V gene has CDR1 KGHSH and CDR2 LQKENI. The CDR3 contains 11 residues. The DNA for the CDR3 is TGTGCCAGCTACGGGAACACTGAAGCTTTCTTT. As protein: CASYGNTEAFF.

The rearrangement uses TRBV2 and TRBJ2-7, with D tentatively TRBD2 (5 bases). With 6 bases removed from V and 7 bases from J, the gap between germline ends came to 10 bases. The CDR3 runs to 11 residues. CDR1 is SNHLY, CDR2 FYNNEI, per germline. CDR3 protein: CASSLRGEQYF. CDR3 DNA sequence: TGTGCCAGCAGCTTACGGGGTGAGCAGTACTTC.

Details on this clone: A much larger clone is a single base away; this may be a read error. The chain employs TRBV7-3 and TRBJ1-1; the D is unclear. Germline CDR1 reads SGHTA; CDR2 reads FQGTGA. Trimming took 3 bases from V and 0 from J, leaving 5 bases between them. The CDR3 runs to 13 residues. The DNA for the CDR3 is TGTGCCAGCAGCTTTACAGTGAACACTGAAGCTTTCTTT. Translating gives CASSFTVNTEAFF.

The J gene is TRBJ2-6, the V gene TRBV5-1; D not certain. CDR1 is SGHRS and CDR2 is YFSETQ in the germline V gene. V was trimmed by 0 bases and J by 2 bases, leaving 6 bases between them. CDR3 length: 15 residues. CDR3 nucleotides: TGCGCCAGCAGCTTGGCCTTCGCTGGGGCCAACGTCCTGACTTTC. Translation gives CASSLAFAGANVLTF.

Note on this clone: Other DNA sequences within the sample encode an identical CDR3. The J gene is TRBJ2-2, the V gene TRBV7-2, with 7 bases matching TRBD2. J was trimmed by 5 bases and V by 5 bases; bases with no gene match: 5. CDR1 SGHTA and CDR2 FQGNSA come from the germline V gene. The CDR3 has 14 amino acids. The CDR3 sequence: CASSLGGVTGELFF. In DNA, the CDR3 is TGTGCCAGCAGCCTGGGAGGGGTGACCGGGGAGCTGTTTTTT.

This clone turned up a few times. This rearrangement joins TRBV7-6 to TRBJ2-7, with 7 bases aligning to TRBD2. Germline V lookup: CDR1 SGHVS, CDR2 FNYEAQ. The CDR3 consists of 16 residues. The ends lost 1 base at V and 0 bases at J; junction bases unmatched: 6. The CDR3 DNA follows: TGTGCCAGCAGCTTAGAAAGCGGGGAGGTCTCCTACGAGCAGTACTTC. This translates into CASSLESGEVSYEQYF.

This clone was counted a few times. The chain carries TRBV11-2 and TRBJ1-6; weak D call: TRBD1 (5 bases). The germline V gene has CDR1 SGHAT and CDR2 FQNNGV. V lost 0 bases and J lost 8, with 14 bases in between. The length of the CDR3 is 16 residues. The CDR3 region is CASSLDQIRQYSPLHF. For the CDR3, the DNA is TGTGCCAGCAGCTTAGATCAGATACGACAGTATTCACCCCTCCACTTT.

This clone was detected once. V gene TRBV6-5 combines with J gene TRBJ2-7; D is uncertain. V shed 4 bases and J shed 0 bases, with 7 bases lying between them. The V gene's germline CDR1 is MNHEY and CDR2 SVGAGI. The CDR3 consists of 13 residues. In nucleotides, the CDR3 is TGTGCCAGCAGTTCGTACAACTCCTACGAGCAGTACTTC. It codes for CASSSYNSYEQYF.

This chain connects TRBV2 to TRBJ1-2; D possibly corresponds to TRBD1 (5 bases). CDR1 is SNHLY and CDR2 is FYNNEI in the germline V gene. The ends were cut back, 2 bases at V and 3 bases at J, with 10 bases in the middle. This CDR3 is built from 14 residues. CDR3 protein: CASSEPGRDYGYTF. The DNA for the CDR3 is TGTGCCAGCAGTGAACCAGGGAGGGACTATGGCTACACCTTC.

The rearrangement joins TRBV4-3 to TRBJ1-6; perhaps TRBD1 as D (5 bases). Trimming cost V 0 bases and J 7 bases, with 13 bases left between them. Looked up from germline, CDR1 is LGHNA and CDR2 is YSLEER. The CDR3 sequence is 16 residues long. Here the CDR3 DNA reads TGCGCCAGCAGCCAAGAGCCCCAAGGACACAATTCACCCCTCCACTTT. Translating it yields CASSQEPQGHNSPLHF.